This note documents a single T cell receptor (beta chain) sequence. The target antigen is unknown. The source of the sample is a study of CD8 T cells in Susac syndrome. The CDR3 is 13 amino acids. Germline V gene lookup returns CDR1 MGHDK and CDR2 SYGVNS. Trimming took off 4 bases at V and 6 bases at J, with 13 bases between the two ends. Overall study results and limits: Susac CD8+ cells expanded clonally the most in TEMRA cells and in active patients.

Random hexamers were used to reverse transcribe an amount of about 0.45 to 1 ug RNA. TCRdb re-analysed the immunoSEQ multiplex PCR reads in MiXCR, keeping a single row per CDR3 protein. The sample shows about 83,000 distinct CDR3 sequences, roughly 95% of them seen only once. The rearrangement joins TRBV25-1 to TRBJ2-7; D may match TRBD1 or TRBD2 (6 bases each). The sequenced sample was CD8+ T cells from PBMCs. The receptor's source is a human donor with Susac syndrome. The CDR3 protein is CASSVSGALEQYF. CDR3 DNA: TGTGCCAGCAGTGTCTCGGGGGCTCTCGAGCAGTACTTC.